This TCR beta chain was sequenced in a study of T-cell reconstitution after alpha-beta-depleted transplantation in children. This clonotype was counted ten times or more. Trimming removed 5 bases from V and 0 bases from J; junction bases left unmatched: 3. There are 15 residues in the CDR3. Germline CDR1 is DFQATT and CDR2 is SNEGSKA (reference sequence). The library targeted TCRbeta and was prepared with unique molecular identifiers. TCRdb redid the calling of the PCR reads with MiXCR, one entry per CDR3 protein. The profile shows roughly 90,000 distinct CDR3 sequences, 12% of them singletons. This TCR was sampled from a human donor who donated a stem cell graft to a child with inherited bone marrow failure. Specimen: PBMCs from the stem cell graft donor, collected from the stem cell graft. The rearrangement joins TRBV20-1 to TRBJ2-6; 8 nucleotides agree with TRBD2. CDR3 DNA: TGCAGTGCTCCCGGGGGGGGCTCTGGGGCCAACGTCCTGACTTTC. Translation gives CSAPGGGSGANVLTF.